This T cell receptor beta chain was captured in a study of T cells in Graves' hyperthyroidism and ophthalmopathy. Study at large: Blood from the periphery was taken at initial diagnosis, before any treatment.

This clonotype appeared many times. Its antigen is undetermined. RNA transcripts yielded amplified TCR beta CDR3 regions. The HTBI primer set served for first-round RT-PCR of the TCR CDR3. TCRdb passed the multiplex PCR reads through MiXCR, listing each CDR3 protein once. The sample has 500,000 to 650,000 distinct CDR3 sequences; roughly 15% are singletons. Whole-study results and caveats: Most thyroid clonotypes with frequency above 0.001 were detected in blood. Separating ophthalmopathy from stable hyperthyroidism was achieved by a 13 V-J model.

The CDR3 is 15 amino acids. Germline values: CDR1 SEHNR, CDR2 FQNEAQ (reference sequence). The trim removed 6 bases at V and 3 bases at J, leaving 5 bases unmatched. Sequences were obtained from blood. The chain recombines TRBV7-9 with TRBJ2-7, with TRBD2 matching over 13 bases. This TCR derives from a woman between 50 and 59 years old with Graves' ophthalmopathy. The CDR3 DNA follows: TGTGCCAGCAGTTTTGGACTAGCGGGAGTCTACGAGCAGTACTTC. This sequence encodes CASSFGLAGVYEQYF.